The entry that follows covers one T cell receptor beta chain sequence. Its antigen remains unknown. The data derive from a study of T cell repertoires in cytomegalovirus infection. Study as a whole: Recently identified HLA-C-restricted and well-studied HLA-B-restricted CMV epitopes were used. Public TCR beta signatures provided an indication of both CMV infection and a matching HLA type.

Notes on the study in general: The response measured ex vivo was dominated by TCR beta clonotypes (HLA-C-restricted and CMV-specific). The cumulative frequency of public TCR beta families distinguished individuals who carried CMV together with the relevant HLA.

TCRdb fed the reads into MiXCR, producing one record per CDR3 protein. Of about 920,000 distinct CDR3 sequences detected, about a third appear once; the ten largest clones hold more than 13%. The V end lost 6 bases, the J end lost 2 bases, and 17 bases lay between the germline ends. The V gene's germline CDR1 is MNHEY and CDR2 SVGEGT. The CDR3 length is 15 residues. The clonotype originates from a human donor in good health (CMV status not recorded). Some clones in this sample may be carry-over from other donors' samples. Sequencing used cultured CD8+ T cells from PBMCs, obtained from culture after CMV antigen stimulation. V gene TRBV6-2 or TRBV6-3 combines with J gene TRBJ2-7; D may be TRBD1 (5 bases). Here the CDR3 DNA reads TGTGCCAGCAGAGACCTTGGGGCCCCCACCTACGAGCAGTACTTC. Translated: CASRDLGAPTYEQYF.